Following are 28 T cell receptor beta chains from one sample sequenced in a study of blood T cell repertoires in COVID-19. TCRdb keeps only in-frame clones here, not all; method: immunoSEQ multiplex PCR. This sample has some 290,000 clones, with approximately 87% found just once. Source material: peripheral blood. The receptors stem from a woman aged 25 to 39 with COVID-19, enrolled during active disease.

V usage is TRBV6-5 and J usage is TRBJ2-1; 8 positions match TRBD2. Unmatched junction bases numbered 5, after V lost 5 bases and J lost 2 bases. CDR1 and CDR2 from the germline V gene are MNHEY and SVGAGI. The CDR3 is made up of 15 amino acids. This CDR3 reads CASSPAGVPYNEQFF. The CDR3 coding sequence is TGTGCCAGCAGTCCAGCGGGAGTGCCCTACAATGAGCAGTTCTTC.

The chain uses TRBV19 and TRBJ1-6, with D tentatively TRBD1 (6 bases). V was clipped by 4 bases and J by 0 bases, with 7 bases between them. Germline values: CDR1 LNHDA, CDR2 SQIVND (reference sequence). The CDR3 covers 15 residues. CDR3 loop: CASSKDSSYNSPLHF. CDR3 bases: TGTGCCAGTAGTAAGGACAGCTCCTATAATTCACCCCTCCACTTT.

This clone was found once. The chain recombines TRBV5-6 with TRBJ2-7; 11 bases match TRBD2. The CDR3 covers 16 residues. The junction had 7 bases not matched to a gene; V was cut back by 5 bases and J by 0 bases. The germline CDR1 and CDR2 sequences are SGHDT and YYEEEE. The CDR3 protein is CASRSGLAEFSYEQYF. The DNA of the CDR3 is TGTGCCAGCAGATCGGGACTAGCGGAGTTCTCCTACGAGCAGTACTTC.

This clone has only one observation. This chain uses TRBV5-1 with TRBJ1-3; the D gene is possibly TRBD1 (5 bases). The CDR3 totals 12 residues. Trimming took off 4 bases at V and 10 bases at J, with 12 bases between the two ends. CDR1 SGHRS and CDR2 YFSETQ come from the germline V gene. The CDR3 region has the DNA TGCGCCAGCAGCGACGAAAGGGGAACCATATATTTT. Protein product: CASSDERGTIYF. Combining the CDR3 with reference TRBV5-1 and TRBJ1-3 gives the whole variable domain KAGVTQTPRYLIKTRGQQVTLSCSPISGHRSVSWYQQTPGQGLQFLFEYFSETQRNKGNFPGRFSGRQFSNSRSEMNVSTLELGDSALYLCASSDERGTIYFGEGSWLTVV.

The V and J genes are TRBV11-3 and TRBJ2-1; D is uncertain. Trimming removed 1 base at V and 8 bases at J, with 15 bases between. The CDR3 sequence is 15 residues long. The V gene's germline CDR1 is SGHNT and CDR2 YENEEA. The CDR3 spells CASSLGSERDYEQFF. CDR3 DNA sequence: TGTGCCAGCAGCTTAGGGTCAGAGCGTGACTATGAGCAGTTCTTC. Full variable domain (rest looked up from reference TRBV11-3 and TRBJ2-1): EAGVVQSPRYKIIEKKQPVAFWCNPISGHNTLYWYLQNLGQGPELLIRYENEEAVDDSQLPKDRFSAERLKGVDSTLKIQPAELGDSAVYLCASSLGSERDYEQFFGPGTRLTVL.

A single count supports this clone. The chain links TRBV10-1 to TRBJ1-1, with TRBD1 matching over 8 bases. The germline CDR1 and CDR2 sequences are WNHNN and SYGVQD (reference sequence). This CDR3 has 14 amino acids. The J segment lost 4 bases and the V segment lost 6 bases, leaving 7 bases of the junction unmatched. The CDR3 loop reads CASRADRESTEAFF. CDR3 sequence (DNA): TGCGCCAGCAGGGCGGACAGGGAGAGCACTGAAGCTTTCTTT.

This clone was seen a single time. CDR3 region: CASSRGAEAFF. The CDR3 DNA is TGTGCCAGCAGCCGGGGTGCTGAAGCTTTCTTT. The chain carries TRBV5-6 and TRBJ1-1, with D unresolved. Germline V gives CDR1 SGHDT, CDR2 YYEEEE. Trimming pared 4 bases from V and 6 bases from J, leaving 7 bases between. This CDR3 spans 11 amino acids.

The chain joins TRBV2 to TRBJ2-1, with D uncertain. The CDR3 spans 15 residues. CDR1 SNHLY and CDR2 FYNNEI come from the germline V gene. Trimming shortened V by 3 bases and J by 3 bases, and 12 bases separated the two germline ends. The CDR3, as DNA: TGTGCCAGCAGTGAGTCCCCCACAATCTACAATGAGCAGTTCTTC. Protein: CASSESPTIYNEQFF.

This sequence joins TRBV11-2 and TRBJ2-1; 8 bases agree with TRBD2. V was clipped by 0 bases and J by 0 bases; unmatched bases: 7. The CDR3 runs to 18 residues. CDR1 and CDR2 (germline): SGHAT, FQNNGV. CDR3 nucleotide sequence: TGTGCCAGCAGCTTAGAGGCTAGCGGGTCTAGCTCCTACAATGAGCAGTTCTTC. Its translation is CASSLEASGSSSYNEQFF.

V and J are TRBV25-1 and TRBJ2-2; TRBD1 aligns across 9 bases. The junction had 5 bases not matched to a gene; V was cut back by 5 bases and J by 4 bases. Germline CDR1 reads MGHDK; CDR2 reads SYGVNS. The CDR3 is 15 amino acids. Here the CDR3 DNA reads TGTGCCAGCAGTCCCCGGGACAGGGTCACCGGGGAGCTGTTTTTT. Protein sequence: CASSPRDRVTGELFF.

With regard to this clone: In the same sample, other DNA sequences code for this CDR3. The chain couples TRBV30 to TRBJ1-2; the D is unclear. This CDR3 contains 12 residues. Germline V lookup: CDR1 GTSNPN, CDR2 SVGIG (reference sequence). Trimming took 1 base from V and 2 from J, leaving 5 bases between them. The CDR3 DNA sequence: TGTGCCTGGAGTGACGGGAACTATGGCTACACCTTC. Translation: CAWSDGNYGYTF.

V is TRBV15 and J is TRBJ1-4; D is possibly TRBD1 (5 bases). Germline CDR1 LNHNV, CDR2 YYDKDF (reference sequence). The CDR3 is 15 amino acids. Trimming cost V 1 base and J 4 bases, with 10 bases left between them. CDR3 amino acids: CATSRGGELNEKLFF. The CDR3 DNA reads as TGTGCCACCAGCAGAGGGGGGGAGCTTAATGAAAAACTGTTTTTT.

The rearrangement links TRBV7-2 to TRBJ2-4, with 8 bases matching TRBD2. V lost 1 base to trimming and J lost 6 bases; unmatched junction nucleotides: 5. The germline V gene has CDR1 SGHTA and CDR2 FQGNSA. CDR3 length: 15 residues. The CDR3 sequence: CASSLGAGAGNIQYF. CDR3 nucleotides: TGTGCCAGCAGCTTAGGAGCGGGAGCAGGAAACATTCAGTACTTC.

The chain recombines TRBV28 with TRBJ1-1; no clear D. V shed 6 bases and J shed 0 bases, with 8 bases lying between them. Per germline, CDR1 MDHEN and CDR2 SYDVKM. CDR3 length equals 13 residues. The CDR3 nucleotides read TGTGCCAGCAGAGCGGGCCTGAACACTGAAGCTTTCTTT. Its protein product is CASRAGLNTEAFF.

J is TRBJ2-7 and V is TRBV5-1; 11 bases line up with TRBD2. Germline V gene data show CDR1 as SGHRS and CDR2 as YFSETQ. CDR3 length: 16 amino acids. V gave up 0 bases and J gave up 3 bases; unmatched junction bases: 5. The DNA of the CDR3 is TGCGCCAGCAGCTTGGCCGGCACTAGCGGGAGCTACGAGCAGTACTTC. This gives the protein CASSLAGTSGSYEQYF.

This clone was seen only once. The gene calls are TRBV11-2 and TRBJ1-2; 8 bases line up with TRBD1. The CDR3 is 14 amino acids. The germline gives CDR1 SGHAT, CDR2 FQNNGV. The V segment lost 2 bases and the J segment 4 bases; nucleotides outside the gene matches: 3. CDR3 bases: TGTGCCAGCAGCTTACGGACAGGGTTCTATGGCTACACCTTC. Translating it yields CASSLRTGFYGYTF.

The CDR3 coding sequence is TGTGCTAGTGGTTTGGGTACAGCTAACTATGGCTACACCTTC. It is translated as CASGLGTANYGYTF. V is TRBV12-5 and J is TRBJ1-2, with D unclear. The V end lost 1 base, the J end lost 0 bases, and 6 bases lay between the germline ends. This CDR3 spans 14 amino acids. Germline V gene data show CDR1 as LGHNT and CDR2 as FRNRAP.

The chain is built from TRBV3-1 (or the pseudogene TRBV3-2) and TRBJ1-5; D gene uncertain. V gave up 4 bases and J gave up 4 bases, with 11 bases separating them. Germline values: CDR1 LGHDT, CDR2 YNNKEL (reference sequence). The CDR3 is 14 amino acids. This chain's CDR3 is CASSRDVGNQPQHF. The CDR3, as DNA: TGTGCCAGCAGCCGAGATGTCGGGAATCAGCCCCAGCATTTT.

V usage is TRBV6-5 and J usage is TRBJ1-2; no clear D. Germline CDR1 and CDR2: MNHEY and SVGAGI. V lost 5 bases and J lost 1, with 11 bases in between. CDR3 size: 14 residues. The chain's CDR3 is CASSTPSGNYGYTF. The CDR3 coding sequence is TGTGCCAGCAGTACCCCCTCGGGTAACTATGGCTACACCTTC.

V gene TRBV7-6 combines with J gene TRBJ2-2; no clear D gene. Germline V gives CDR1 SGHVS, CDR2 FNYEAQ. The germline V and J ends were trimmed by 2 bases and 0 bases, with 10 bases remaining between them. The CDR3 runs to 16 residues. CDR3 sequence reads: CASSLFSGSNTGELFF. In DNA form, the CDR3 reads TGTGCCAGCAGCTTATTCTCCGGGTCGAACACCGGGGAGCTGTTTTTT.

The rearrangement links TRBV7-2 to TRBJ2-1, with TRBD1 matching 7 bases. The CDR3 extends over 15 amino acids. CDR1 is SGHTA, CDR2 FQGNSA, per germline. The V segment lost 1 base and the J segment 8 bases; nucleotides outside the gene matches: 8. This chain's CDR3 is CASSLGGTVTYEQFF. CDR3 in DNA: TGTGCCAGCAGCTTAGGAGGGACAGTTACATATGAGCAGTTCTTC.

The chain employs TRBV19 and TRBJ2-5, with 9 bases aligning to TRBD1. The CDR3 consists of 15 residues. Per germline, CDR1 LNHDA and CDR2 SQIVND (reference sequence). Germline trimming cut 4 bases from V and 2 bases from J; bases unmatched to any gene: 5. The CDR3 sequence is CASSTSGTGQETQYF. The DNA for the CDR3 is TGTGCCAGTAGTACGTCCGGGACAGGGCAAGAGACCCAGTACTTC.

This clone was observed once. J is TRBJ1-1 and V is TRBV5-6, with TRBD1 matching 9 bases. Germline V gives CDR1 SGHDT, CDR2 YYEEEE. This CDR3 has 15 amino acids. After removal of 3 bases from V and 5 bases from J, the junction contained 8 bases not matched to a gene. For the CDR3, the DNA is TGTGCCAGCAGCTCGATGACAGGGGGAGGGACTGAAGCTTTCTTT. It yields the protein CASSSMTGGGTEAFF.

The V gene is TRBV5-4, the J gene TRBJ2-2; 12 bases map to TRBD2. Germline CDR1 is SGHNT and CDR2 is YYREEE (reference sequence). The CDR3 is 16 amino acids. V shed 4 bases, J shed 4 bases, and the junction held 5 bases outside the gene matches. CDR3: CASSPRLAGATGELFF. CDR3 coding DNA: TGTGCCAGCAGCCCTCGACTAGCGGGAGCCACCGGGGAGCTGTTTTTT.

This clone has ten or more counts. The chain links TRBV29-1 to TRBJ1-1; D is possibly TRBD1 (6 bases). This CDR3 has 14 amino acids. Trimming pared 4 bases from V and 3 bases from J, leaving 15 bases between. Germline V gene lookup returns CDR1 SQVTM and CDR2 ANQGSEA. CDR3 amino acids: CSVAGVEWDTEAFF. The CDR3 coding sequence is TGCAGCGTTGCAGGGGTAGAGTGGGACACTGAAGCTTTCTTT.

The V call is TRBV20-1, the J call TRBJ2-7; TRBD1 matches at 7 bases. J gave up 9 bases and V 6 bases, and 8 bases lay outside the gene matches. The germline V gene encodes CDR1 DFQATT and CDR2 SNEGSKA (reference sequence). The CDR3 is 11 residues long. CDR3 nucleotide sequence: TGCAGTGCCAGTACAGGGGAAGGGCAGTACTTC. Translating it yields CSASTGEGQYF.

The chain combines TRBV5-4 with TRBJ2-2; 15 nucleotides align to TRBD2. V trimming: 6 bases; J trimming: 0 bases; junction bases outside the gene matches: 6. CDR1 and CDR2 from the germline V gene are SGHNT and YYREEE (reference sequence). This CDR3 comprises 18 residues. In DNA form, the CDR3 reads TGTGCCAGCACCTCCGGGACTAGCGGGAGGACGAACACCGGGGAGCTGTTTTTT. This gives the protein CASTSGTSGRTNTGELFF.

V is TRBV27 and J is TRBJ1-1; 7 bases fit TRBD1. CDR1 is MNHEY, CDR2 SMNVEV, per germline (reference sequence). The ends lost 5 bases at V and 4 bases at J; junction bases unmatched: 7. This CDR3 has 14 amino acids. CDR3 in DNA: TGTGCCAGCAGTGCATCCCAGGGGGGCACTGAAGCTTTCTTT. Encoded protein: CASSASQGGTEAFF.